The entry below gives a single TCR beta chain sequence along with its context. The record originates from a study of cytomegalovirus exposure and HLA in healthy donors. The primer mix had 60 Vbeta and 13 Jbeta primers. Using immunoSEQ multiplex PCR, the repertoire was profiled, and TCRdb retains in-frame clones only, with some absent. The sample consists of fewer than 90,000 clones, about three quarters of them appearing once. The V and J ends lost 7 bases and 0 bases, in that order; junction bases with no gene match: 15. The CDR3 is made up of 17 amino acids. The germline V gene has CDR1 SGHVS and CDR2 FQNEAQ.

This TCR was sampled from a male donor in good health and CMV-seropositive. This chain links TRBV7-8 with TRBJ2-7; TRBD2 aligns across 7 bases. Input material: PBMCs. CDR3 protein: CASNRLPREALSYEQYF. DNA for the CDR3: TGTGCCAGCAACCGACTCCCCCGGGAGGCCCTCTCCTACGAGCAGTACTTC. Looking up the rest from reference TRBV7-8 and TRBJ2-7 gives the full variable domain: GAGVSQSPRYKVAKRGQDVALRCDPISGHVSLFWYQQALGQGPEFLTYFQNEAQLDKSGLPSDRFFAERPEGSVSTLKIQRTQQEDSAVYLCASNRLPREALSYEQYFGPGTRLTVT.